This T cell receptor beta chain was identified in a study of cytomegalovirus exposure and HLA in healthy donors. Notes on the study in general: The study labeled 150 to 200 TCR beta chains cytomegalovirus-associated.

The PCR contained 60 Vbeta and 13 Jbeta primers. The protocol was immunoSEQ multiplex PCR, while the TCRdb copy is restricted to in-frame clones and leaves out a portion. The data show 310,000 or so clones, 85% to 90% seen once. Trimming left V 4 bases short and J 5 bases short, with 17 bases between. The CDR3 extends over 15 amino acids. Germline assignment: CDR1 ENHRY and CDR2 SYGVKD. As to this clone: The antigen is undetermined.

The chain carries TRBV10-3 and TRBJ1-1; TRBD1 might be the D (6 bases). The TCR sequence derives from a woman aged 18-29 years in good health and CMV-seronegative. The sequenced sample was PBMCs. The CDR3 region is CAISVREGGGTEAFF. The CDR3 bases are TGTGCCATCAGTGTTCGGGAAGGGGGAGGGACTGAAGCTTTCTTT.